The 24 T cell receptor beta chains below come from one sample, sequenced in a study of cytomegalovirus exposure and HLA in healthy donors. The PCR was carried out with 60 Vbeta primers and 13 Jbeta primers. The method was immunoSEQ multiplex PCR; TCRdb's version includes in-frame clones alone and lacks a portion of them. The sample lists under 150,000 clones; around 9% were seen once. The source material was PBMCs. The receptor set was obtained from a woman aged 40-49 years in good health and CMV-seropositive.

This clone was seen a few times. The genes are TRBV6-6 and TRBJ2-5; the D gene is possibly TRBD2 (5 bases). The germline V gene encodes CDR1 MNHNY and CDR2 SVGAGI (reference sequence). V lost 7 bases to trimming and J lost 5 bases, with 17 bases between them. The CDR3 totals 14 residues. The CDR3 DNA reads as TGTGCCAGCACTTTCGAGGGATATAGCGAGACCCAGTACTTC. Residues: CASTFEGYSETQYF.

This clone came up a few times. The V gene is TRBV7-6, the J gene TRBJ2-3; the D gene is possibly TRBD1 (5 bases). V lost 4 bases and J 5 bases, leaving 13 bases between the germline ends. CDR1 and CDR2 from the germline V gene are SGHVS and FNYEAQ. There are 14 residues in the CDR3. CDR3 sequence (DNA): TGTGCCAGCAGCTCCACAGGTGTGGGAGATACGCAGTATTTT. Translating gives CASSSTGVGDTQYF.

This rearrangement joins TRBV5-6 to TRBJ2-2; a possible D gene is TRBD2 (6 bases). V was pared by 2 bases and J by 0 bases, with 8 bases between. The CDR3 loop spans 15 amino acids. Germline V gene data show CDR1 as SGHDT and CDR2 as YYEEEE. The CDR3 DNA is TGTGCCAGCAGCTTCGGGAGATCGAACACCGGGGAGCTGTTTTTT. It yields the protein CASSFGRSNTGELFF.

This clone was counted only a few times. The chain links TRBV25-1 to TRBJ2-5; D may be TRBD1 (5 bases). Germline V gene lookup returns CDR1 MGHDK and CDR2 SYGVNS. The V gene lost 1 base and the J gene lost 1 base, with 10 bases spanning the gap. The CDR3 has 15 residues. The CDR3 loop reads CASSEWGGAQETQYF. The DNA of the CDR3 is TGTGCCAGCAGTGAATGGGGTGGGGCCCAAGAGACCCAGTACTTC.

The table lists this clone with a few counts. The genes are TRBV6-6 and TRBJ1-1; D is perhaps TRBD1 (6 bases). Trimming removed 6 bases from V and 10 bases from J, with 15 bases in between. The CDR3 is 12 amino acids. Germline V gives CDR1 MNHNY, CDR2 SVGAGI (reference sequence). The CDR3: CASSPDSLGAFF. CDR3 sequence (DNA): TGTGCCAGCAGCCCGGACAGCCTAGGAGCTTTCTTT.

The rearrangement joins TRBV6-1 to TRBJ2-1, with D possibly TRBD2 on 6 matching bases. The germline CDR1 and CDR2 sequences are MNHNS and SASEGT. With 6 bases removed from V and 10 bases from J, the gap between germline ends came to 13 bases. The CDR3 spans 12 residues. The CDR3 DNA reads as TGTGCCAGCAGCCGACTAGTTAACGAGCAGTTCTTC. It encodes CASSRLVNEQFF.

The chain couples TRBV29-1 to TRBJ2-3, with 11 nucleotides matching TRBD2. V trimming: 7 bases; J trimming: 1 base; junction bases outside the gene matches: 1. Germline CDR1 reads SQVTM; CDR2 reads ANQGSEA. This CDR3 contains 13 residues. CDR3 protein: CSDSGGGTDTQYF. The CDR3 region has the DNA TGCAGCGATAGCGGGGGGGGCACAGATACGCAGTATTTT.

This clone was seen more than once but under ten times. V and J are TRBV18 and TRBJ1-1, with D uncertain. Trimming removed 1 base at V and 0 bases at J, with 9 bases between. In germline, CDR1 is KGHSH, CDR2 LQKENI. The CDR3 has 15 amino acids. CDR3 loop: CASSPHAEMNTEAFF. CDR3 sequence (DNA): TGTGCCAGCTCACCACACGCGGAGATGAACACTGAAGCTTTCTTT.

This clone was counted a few times. The J gene is TRBJ1-1, the V gene TRBV7-9, with D maybe TRBD1 (5 bases). This CDR3 region has 14 residues. Germline loops: CDR1 SEHNR, CDR2 FQNEAQ (reference sequence). V was cut by 5 bases and J by 7 bases, with 17 bases left in between. The DNA of the CDR3 is TGTGCCAGCAGCCCACTTACAGGAGAACTTGAAGCTTTCTTT. Translating it yields CASSPLTGELEAFF. Supplemented by reference TRBV7-9 and TRBJ1-1, the full variable domain reads DTGVSQNPRHKITKRGQNVTFRCDPISEHNRLYWYRQTLGQGPEFLTYFQNEAQLEKSRLLSDRFSAERPKGSFSTLEIQRTEQGDSAMYLCASSPLTGELEAFFGQGTRLTVV.

This clone was found a few times. The chain employs TRBV7-2 and TRBJ2-5; a possible D gene is TRBD2 (5 bases). Germline V CDR1 and CDR2: SGHTA, FQGNSA. The CDR3 is 13 amino acids. The V gene lost 1 base and the J gene lost 5 bases, with 8 bases spanning the gap. CDR3 nucleotide sequence: TGTGCCAGCAGCTTAGGAGGGCCGGAGACCCAGTACTTC. Translating gives CASSLGGPETQYF.

This clone has a handful of counts. This chain uses TRBV2 with TRBJ2-2; 11 bases map to TRBD2. V trimming: 5 bases; J trimming: 5 bases; junction bases outside the gene matches: 7. Germline lookup yields CDR1 SNHLY and CDR2 FYNNEI. CDR3 length: 16 amino acids. CDR3 in DNA: TGTGCCAGCAGTCCCCGACTAGCGGGGTTGACCGGGGAGCTGTTTTTT. It specifies CASSPRLAGLTGELFF.

This chain connects TRBV19 to TRBJ1-1, with 9 positions matching TRBD1. CDR3 length equals 12 residues. Trimming took 7 bases from V and 10 from J; bases not matched to a gene: 7. CDR1 and CDR2 (germline): LNHDA, SQIVND (reference sequence). The CDR3 coding sequence is TGTGCCAGTAAGATACAGGGGGCTGGAGCTTTCTTT. Translation gives CASKIQGAGAFF. Full variable domain (rest looked up from reference TRBV19 and TRBJ1-1): DGGITQSPKYLFRKEGQNVTLSCEQNLNHDAMYWYRQDPGQGLRLIYYSQIVNDFQKGDIAEGYSVSREKKESFPLTVTSAQKNPTAFYLCASKIQGAGAFFGQGTRLTVV.

The rearrangement links TRBV4-1 to TRBJ1-2; TRBD1 agrees at 8 bases. Trimming cost V 3 bases and J 5 bases; bases outside gene matches: 14. The CDR3 has 17 residues. CDR1 is MGHRA, CDR2 YSYEKL, per germline. CDR3 region: CASSHSILQGGLYGYTF. CDR3 sequence (DNA): TGCGCCAGCAGCCACTCAATTTTACAGGGGGGTCTGTATGGCTACACCTTC.

This chain connects TRBV19 to TRBJ1-2; unclear D gene. In germline, CDR1 is LNHDA, CDR2 SQIVND (reference sequence). CDR3 length equals 14 residues. The germline V and J ends were trimmed by 3 bases and 5 bases, with 13 bases remaining between them. CDR3 DNA: TGTGCCAGTAGTATCCGGGAAACAGTGTATGGCTACACCTTC. Translated, it gives CASSIRETVYGYTF.

The CDR3 spells CASSQGQGAIEAFF. The CDR3 DNA reads as TGTGCCAGCAGCCAGGGACAGGGGGCTATTGAAGCTTTCTTT. The chain uses TRBV4-2 and TRBJ1-1, with TRBD1 matching 12 bases. The CDR3 spans 14 residues. The V and J ends lost 3 bases and 7 bases, in that order; junction bases with no gene match: 3. Germline V gives CDR1 LGHNA, CDR2 YNFKEQ.

This clone appeared a few times. The rearrangement joins TRBV2 to TRBJ2-3, with 9 bases matching TRBD2. Germline lookup yields CDR1 SNHLY and CDR2 FYNNEI. Losses at the gene ends were 8 bases for V and 0 bases for J; bases not matched to a gene: 6. The CDR3 contains 15 residues. CDR3 residues: CASATSGPSTDTQYF. In nucleotides, the CDR3 is TGTGCCAGCGCGACTAGCGGCCCTAGCACAGATACGCAGTATTTT.

The genes are TRBV7-3 and TRBJ1-1, with TRBD1 matching 7 bases. The CDR3 has 13 amino acids. V lost 5 bases, J lost 9 bases, and 9 bases stayed unmatched. Germline lookup yields CDR1 SGHTA and CDR2 FQGTGA. CDR3 DNA sequence: TGTGCCAGCAGCGCGACAGGGACAGACCAAGCTTTCTTT. It codes for CASSATGTDQAFF.

In this sample, this clone turned up a few times. Other DNA sequences in this specimen translate into the identical CDR3. V usage is TRBV6-5 and J usage is TRBJ1-3; D gene unclear. Looked up from germline, CDR1 is MNHEY and CDR2 is SVGAGI. The CDR3 is made up of 12 amino acids. V was clipped by 8 bases and J by 0 bases, with 5 bases between them. Here the CDR3 reads CASRSSGNTIYF. DNA of the CDR3: TGTGCCAGCCGTAGCTCTGGAAACACCATATATTTT.

The CDR3: CASSDPGQGSTEAFF. Written as DNA, the CDR3 is TGTGCCAGCAGTGATCCGGGACAGGGAAGCACTGAAGCTTTCTTT. The chain couples TRBV6-6 to TRBJ1-1; TRBD1 aligns across 9 bases. CDR1 MNHNY and CDR2 SVGAGI come from the germline V gene (reference sequence). V lost 5 bases and J lost 4; bases outside the gene matches: 8. This CDR3 contains 15 residues.

The rearrangement joins TRBV6-1 to TRBJ2-2; D is uncertain. V lost 3 bases, J lost 7 bases, and 9 bases lay in between. Germline lookup yields CDR1 MNHNS and CDR2 SASEGT. The CDR3 covers 13 residues. DNA of the CDR3: TGTGCCAGCAGTGAGGTGGCCGACGGGGAGCTGTTTTTT. This encodes CASSEVADGELFF.

This clone was observed a few times. The chain has TRBV29-1 and TRBJ1-4, with 8 bases aligning to TRBD1. The junction had 11 bases not matched to a gene; V was cut back by 7 bases and J by 7 bases. There are 14 residues in the CDR3. CDR1 and CDR2 from the germline V gene are SQVTM and ANQGSEA. The DNA for the CDR3 is TGCAGCGCTTCCCTAGGACAGGGTGGTGAAAAACTGTTTTTT. This encodes CSASLGQGGEKLFF.

This clone is a singleton in its sample. V and J are TRBV19 and TRBJ2-3; 7 positions agree with TRBD2. The ends lost 3 bases at V and 0 bases at J; junction bases unmatched: 6. Germline V gives CDR1 LNHDA, CDR2 SQIVND (reference sequence). This CDR3 is 16 amino acids long. The CDR3 is CASSIPSGESTDTQYF. The DNA of the CDR3 is TGTGCCAGTAGTATTCCCAGCGGGGAAAGCACAGATACGCAGTATTTT. The variable domain in full, with the rest retrieved from reference TRBV19 and TRBJ2-3, is DGGITQSPKYLFRKEGQNVTLSCEQNLNHDAMYWYRQDPGQGLRLIYYSQIVNDFQKGDIAEGYSVSREKKESFPLTVTSAQKNPTAFYLCASSIPSGESTDTQYFGPGTRLTVL.

This clone is a singleton in its sample. The CDR3 DNA sequence: TGTGCCAGCAGCTTAGGAGGAGTCTCTGGAAACACCATATATTTT. This encodes CASSLGGVSGNTIYF. The chain combines TRBV11-2 with TRBJ1-3; D is undetermined. This CDR3 is built from 15 residues. Germline V gene sequence: CDR1 SGHAT, CDR2 FQNNGV. Between the trimmed V and J ends, which lost 1 base and 0 bases, there was a span of 7 bases.

The chain carries TRBV18 and TRBJ2-5; 11 bases align to TRBD1. Germline CDR1 reads KGHSH; CDR2 reads LQKENI. The length of the CDR3 is 15 residues. J gave up 1 base and V 5 bases, and 3 bases lay outside the gene matches. The CDR3 protein is CASSVGTGGQETQYF. In nucleotides, the CDR3 is TGTGCCAGCTCAGTCGGGACAGGGGGCCAAGAGACCCAGTACTTC.